Shown below are 16 T cell receptor beta chains from a single sample sequenced in a study of T cells in Graves' hyperthyroidism and ophthalmopathy. RNA transcripts yielded amplified TCR beta CDR3 regions. The TCR CDR3 was amplified in a first-round RT-PCR using the HTBI primer set. TCRdb reprocessed the multiplex PCR reads with MiXCR, giving one entry per CDR3 protein. The table lists about 380,000 distinct CDR3 sequences, approximately 17% of them singletons. Material: blood. All receptors come from a man aged 18-30 years with Graves' ophthalmopathy.

This chain connects TRBV19 to TRBJ1-5, with 7 bases aligning to TRBD1. The CDR3 is made up of 16 amino acids. Germline V gene data show CDR1 as LNHDA and CDR2 as SQIVND (reference sequence). V dropped 6 bases and J dropped 2; count of bases not matched to a gene: 10. In DNA, the CDR3 is TGTGCCAGTAGGGTCAACCACAGGGGAGGCAATCAGCCCCAGCATTTT. This encodes CASRVNHRGGNQPQHF.

DNA of the CDR3: TGTGCCAGCAGCTTCCCGGGGGTCGAAGCTTTCTTT. Translated: CASSFPGVEAFF. The chain is built from TRBV7-9 and TRBJ1-1; weak D call: TRBD1 (5 bases). The germline gives CDR1 SEHNR, CDR2 FQNEAQ (reference sequence). The CDR3 contains 12 residues. Trimming took off 3 bases at V and 8 bases at J, with 10 bases between the two ends.

V gene TRBV20-1 combines with J gene TRBJ2-7; D might be TRBD2 (6 bases). Trimming removed 2 bases from V and 3 bases from J, with 14 bases in between. From germline, CDR1 is DFQATT and CDR2 SNEGSKA (reference sequence). The CDR3 runs to 14 residues. The CDR3 sequence is CSARPTSRGYEQYF. The CDR3 bases are TGCAGTGCTAGACCCACCTCGCGGGGCTACGAGCAGTACTTC.

The rearrangement uses TRBV10-3 and TRBJ2-4, with no clear D. V lost 0 bases and J lost 0, with 6 bases in between. The length of the CDR3 is 15 residues. From germline, CDR1 is ENHRY and CDR2 SYGVKD. The CDR3 nucleotides read TGTGCCATCAGTGAGTCGTGGGTAGCCAAAAACATTCAGTACTTC. Translation gives CAISESWVAKNIQYF.

This rearrangement joins TRBV5-1 to TRBJ2-5, with TRBD2 as a possible D gene (6 bases). The length of the CDR3 is 16 residues. Per the germline V gene, CDR1 is SGHRS and CDR2 is YFSETQ. Trimming stripped 0 bases from V and 0 bases from J, with 12 bases between. The CDR3 DNA is TGCGCCAGCAGCTTGGGGGGGGTGCCGTACCAAGAGACCCAGTACTTC. It encodes CASSLGGVPYQETQYF.

This clonotype turned up a few times. This chain connects TRBV24-1 to TRBJ2-5, with D tentatively TRBD1 (6 bases). This CDR3 is built from 16 residues. Trimming left V 9 bases short and J 5 bases short, with 24 bases between. Germline V lookup: CDR1 KGHDR, CDR2 SFDVKD. Here the CDR3 reads CATSDSGPGQGETQYF. The CDR3 DNA reads as TGTGCCACCTCTGATAGTGGTCCAGGTCAGGGGGAGACCCAGTACTTC.

This clonotype was seen a handful of times. The gene calls are TRBV27 and TRBJ2-1; D uncertain. This CDR3 region has 11 residues. Germline values: CDR1 MNHEY, CDR2 SMNVEV (reference sequence). Trimming left V 9 bases short and J 4 bases short, with 7 bases between. CDR3 region: CASTQYNEQFF. CDR3 DNA sequence: TGTGCCAGTACACAATACAATGAGCAGTTCTTC.

This clonotype was observed at least ten times. The rearrangement uses TRBV5-1 and TRBJ1-1, with 9 bases matching TRBD1. The CDR3 totals 15 residues. Losses at the gene ends were 3 bases for V and 1 base for J; bases not matched to a gene: 4. Germline CDR1 and CDR2: SGHRS and YFSETQ. The CDR3 DNA is TGCGCCAGCAGCTGGGACAGGGTAGGGAACACTGAAGCTTTCTTT. Amino acid sequence: CASSWDRVGNTEAFF.

This clonotype came up many times. V usage is TRBV3-1 and J usage is TRBJ2-7; D ambiguous. The CDR3 length is 16 residues. V was clipped by 1 base and J by 1 base, with 14 bases between them. CDR1 LGHDT and CDR2 YNNKEL come from the germline V gene (reference sequence). This CDR3 is CASSQGALAPSYEQYF. The CDR3 nucleotides are TGTGCCAGCAGCCAAGGTGCGCTCGCACCATCCTACGAGCAGTACTTC.

At least ten counts were recorded for this clonotype. V is TRBV2 and J is TRBJ1-5; 7 nucleotides match TRBD1. J lost 7 bases, V lost 2 bases, and 11 bases had no gene match. Germline CDR1 and CDR2: SNHLY and FYNNEI. This CDR3 comprises 16 residues. CDR3 protein: CASSERGRGRRQPQHF. CDR3 nucleotides: TGTGCCAGCAGTGAAAGGGGGAGGGGGCGCCGACAGCCCCAGCATTTT. Complete variable domain (other parts from reference TRBV2 and TRBJ1-5): EPEVTQTPSHQVTQMGQEVILRCVPISNHLYFYWYRQILGQKVEFLVSFYNNEISEKSEIFDDQFSVERPDGSNFTLKIRSTKLEDSAMYFCASSERGRGRRQPQHFGDGTRLSIL.

This chain connects TRBV7-2 to TRBJ2-7, with 9 bases that match TRBD2. Germline lookup yields CDR1 SGHTA and CDR2 FQGNSA. The CDR3 length is 15 residues. Trimming took 5 bases from V and 0 from J; bases not matched to a gene: 5. As DNA, the CDR3 is TGTGCCAGCAGCAGAGGGACTAGCCCCTCCTACGAGCAGTACTTC. Protein: CASSRGTSPSYEQYF.

Points on this clonotype: It may be a read error: a sequence one base away is much more abundant. The genes are TRBV18 and TRBJ1-1; TRBD1 matches 11 bases. Per the germline V gene, CDR1 is KGHSH and CDR2 is LQKENI. This CDR3 spans 14 amino acids. The junction had 6 bases not matched to a gene; V was cut back by 4 bases and J by 8 bases. The CDR3 nucleotides are TGTGCCAGCTCACTGGACAGGGGGCGTAAAGAAGCTTTCTTT. It codes for CASSLDRGRKEAFF.

This clonotype was seen more than once but under ten times. The chain recombines TRBV5-6 with TRBJ2-3; D is perhaps TRBD2 (5 bases). This CDR3 is built from 12 residues. Germline-derived CDR1 and CDR2 are SGHDT and YYEEEE. Trimming took 0 bases from V and 10 from J, leaving 9 bases between them. The CDR3 reads CASSLGAGAQYF. The CDR3 DNA reads TGTGCCAGCAGCTTGGGGGCCGGGGCGCAGTATTTT.

CDR3 amino acids: CASSGPRDLTF. CDR3 sequence (DNA): TGTGCCAGCAGCGGGCCTAGGGACCTGACTTTC. The chain combines TRBV9 with TRBJ2-6; D gene ambiguous. The V gene lost 3 bases and the J gene lost 15 bases, with 10 bases spanning the gap. CDR1 SGDLS and CDR2 YYNGEE come from the germline V gene. The CDR3 extends over 11 amino acids.

The chain carries TRBV4-1 and TRBJ1-1; TRBD1 is a possible D gene (5 bases). This CDR3 comprises 14 residues. CDR1 is MGHRA, CDR2 YSYEKL, per germline. With 0 bases removed from V and 6 bases from J, the gap between germline ends came to 11 bases. The CDR3 DNA sequence: TGCGCCAGCAGCCAAGACTGGCGGGACGCTGAAGCTTTCTTT. Translated: CASSQDWRDAEAFF.

In its sample, this clonotype was seen once. The chain links TRBV6-1 to TRBJ2-1; TRBD1 might be the D (6 bases). The CDR3 contains 14 residues. CDR1 is MNHNS, CDR2 SASEGT, per germline. Deletions cut 4 bases from V and 4 bases from J, with 11 bases between. CDR3 bases: TGTGCCAGCAGTGGTCGACAGGCATACAATGAGCAGTTCTTC. Amino acid sequence: CASSGRQAYNEQFF.